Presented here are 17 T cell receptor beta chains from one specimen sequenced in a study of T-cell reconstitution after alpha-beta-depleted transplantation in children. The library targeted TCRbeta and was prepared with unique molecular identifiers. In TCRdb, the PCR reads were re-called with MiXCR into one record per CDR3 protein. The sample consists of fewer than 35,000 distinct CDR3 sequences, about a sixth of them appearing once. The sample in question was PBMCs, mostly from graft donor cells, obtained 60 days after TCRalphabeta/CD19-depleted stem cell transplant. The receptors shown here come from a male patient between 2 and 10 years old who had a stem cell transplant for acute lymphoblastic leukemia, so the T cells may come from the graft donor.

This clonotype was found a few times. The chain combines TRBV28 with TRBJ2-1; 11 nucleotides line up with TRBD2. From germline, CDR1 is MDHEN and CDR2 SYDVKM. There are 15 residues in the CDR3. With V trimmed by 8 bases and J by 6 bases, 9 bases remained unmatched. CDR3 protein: CASSKPGLAANEQFF. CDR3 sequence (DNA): TGTGCCAGCTCAAAACCGGGACTAGCGGCCAATGAGCAGTTCTTC.

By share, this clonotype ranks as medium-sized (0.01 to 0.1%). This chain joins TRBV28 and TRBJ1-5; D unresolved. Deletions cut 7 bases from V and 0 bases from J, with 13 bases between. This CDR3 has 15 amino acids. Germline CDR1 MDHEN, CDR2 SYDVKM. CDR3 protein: CASKSGQNSNQPQHF. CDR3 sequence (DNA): TGTGCCAGCAAATCTGGGCAGAATAGCAATCAGCCCCAGCATTTT.

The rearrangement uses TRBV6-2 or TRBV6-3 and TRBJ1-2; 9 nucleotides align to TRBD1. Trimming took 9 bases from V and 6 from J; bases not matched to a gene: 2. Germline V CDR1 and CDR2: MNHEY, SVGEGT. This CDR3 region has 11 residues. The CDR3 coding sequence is TGTGCCAGTGGACAGGGGAATGGCTACACCTTC. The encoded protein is CASGQGNGYTF.

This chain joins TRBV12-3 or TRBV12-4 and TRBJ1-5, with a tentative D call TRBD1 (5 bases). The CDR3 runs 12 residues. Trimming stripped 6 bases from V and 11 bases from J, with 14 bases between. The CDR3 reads CASRGRPGAQHF. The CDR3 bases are TGTGCCAGCAGGGGACGGCCTGGGGCCCAGCATTTT.

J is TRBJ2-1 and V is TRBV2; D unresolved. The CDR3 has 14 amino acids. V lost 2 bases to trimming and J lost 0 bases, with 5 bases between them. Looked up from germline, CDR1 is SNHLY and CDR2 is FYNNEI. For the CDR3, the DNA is TGTGCCAGCAGTGAAAGCCGCTCCTACAATGAGCAGTTCTTC. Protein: CASSESRSYNEQFF.

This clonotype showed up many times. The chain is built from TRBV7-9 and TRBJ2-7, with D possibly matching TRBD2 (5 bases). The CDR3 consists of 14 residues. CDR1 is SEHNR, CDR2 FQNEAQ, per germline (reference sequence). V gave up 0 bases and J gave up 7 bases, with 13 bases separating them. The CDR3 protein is CASSLASGVWEQYF. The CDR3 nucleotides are TGTGCCAGCAGCTTAGCGTCCGGGGTCTGGGAGCAGTACTTC.

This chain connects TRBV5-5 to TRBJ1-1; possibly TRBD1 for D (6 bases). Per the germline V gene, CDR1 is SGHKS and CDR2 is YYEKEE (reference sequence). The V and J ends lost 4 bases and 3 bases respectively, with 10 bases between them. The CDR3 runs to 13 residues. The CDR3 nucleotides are TGTGCCAGCAGCCGTAAGGGGGACACTGAAGCTTTCTTT. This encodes CASSRKGDTEAFF.

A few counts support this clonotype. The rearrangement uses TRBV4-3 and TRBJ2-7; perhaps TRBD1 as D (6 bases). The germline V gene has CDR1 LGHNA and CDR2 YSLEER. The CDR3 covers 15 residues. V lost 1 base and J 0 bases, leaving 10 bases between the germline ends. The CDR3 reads CASSQVDSRSYEQYF. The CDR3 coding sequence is TGCGCCAGCAGCCAAGTGGACAGTCGCTCCTACGAGCAGTACTTC.

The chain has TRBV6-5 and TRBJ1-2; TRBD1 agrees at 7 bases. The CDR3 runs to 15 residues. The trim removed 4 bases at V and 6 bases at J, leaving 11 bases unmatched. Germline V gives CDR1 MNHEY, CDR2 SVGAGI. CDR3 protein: CASSFDRVTVNGYTF. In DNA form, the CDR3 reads TGTGCCAGCAGTTTCGACAGGGTTACGGTGAATGGCTACACCTTC.

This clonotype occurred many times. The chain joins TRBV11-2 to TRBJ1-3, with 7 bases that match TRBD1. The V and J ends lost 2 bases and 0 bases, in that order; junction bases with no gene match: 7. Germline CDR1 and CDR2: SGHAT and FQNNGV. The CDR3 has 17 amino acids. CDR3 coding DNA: TGTGCCAGCAGCTTACCGGGACAGCTGAGCTCTGGAAACACCATATATTTT. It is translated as CASSLPGQLSSGNTIYF.

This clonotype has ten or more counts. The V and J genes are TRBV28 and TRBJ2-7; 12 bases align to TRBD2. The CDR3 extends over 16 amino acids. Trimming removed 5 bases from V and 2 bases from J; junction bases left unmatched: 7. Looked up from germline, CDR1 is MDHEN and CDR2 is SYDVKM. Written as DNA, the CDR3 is TGTGCCAGCAGTCCACTAGCGGGAGGCCGTACCTACGAGCAGTACTTC. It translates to CASSPLAGGRTYEQYF.

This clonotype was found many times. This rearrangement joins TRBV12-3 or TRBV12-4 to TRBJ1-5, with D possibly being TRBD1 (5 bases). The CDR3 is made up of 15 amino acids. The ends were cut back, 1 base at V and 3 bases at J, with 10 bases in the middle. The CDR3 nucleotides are TGTGCCAGCAGTTTAGACAGGTGGAACAATCAGCCCCAGCATTTT. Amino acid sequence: CASSLDRWNNQPQHF.

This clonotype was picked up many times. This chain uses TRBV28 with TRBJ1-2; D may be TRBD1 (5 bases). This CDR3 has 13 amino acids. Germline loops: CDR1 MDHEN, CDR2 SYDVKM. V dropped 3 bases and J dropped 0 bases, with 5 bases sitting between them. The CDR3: CASSLDTNYGYTF. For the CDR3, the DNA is TGTGCCAGCAGTTTGGACACTAACTATGGCTACACCTTC.

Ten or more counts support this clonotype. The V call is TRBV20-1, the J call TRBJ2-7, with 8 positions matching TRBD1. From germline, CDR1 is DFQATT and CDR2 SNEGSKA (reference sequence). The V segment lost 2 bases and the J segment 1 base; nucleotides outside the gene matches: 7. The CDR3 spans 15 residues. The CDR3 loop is CSARPLDRASYEQYF. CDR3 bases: TGCAGTGCTAGACCATTGGACAGGGCTTCCTACGAGCAGTACTTC.

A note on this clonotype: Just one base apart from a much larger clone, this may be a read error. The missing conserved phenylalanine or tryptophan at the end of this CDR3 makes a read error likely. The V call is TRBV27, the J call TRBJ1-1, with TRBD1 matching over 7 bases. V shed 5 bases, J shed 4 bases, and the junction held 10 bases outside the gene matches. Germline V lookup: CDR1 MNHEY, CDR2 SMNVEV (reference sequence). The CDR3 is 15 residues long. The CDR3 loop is CASSHWDSSGTEAFC. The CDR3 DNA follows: TGTGCCAGCAGTCATTGGGACAGCTCGGGCACTGAAGCTTTCTGT.

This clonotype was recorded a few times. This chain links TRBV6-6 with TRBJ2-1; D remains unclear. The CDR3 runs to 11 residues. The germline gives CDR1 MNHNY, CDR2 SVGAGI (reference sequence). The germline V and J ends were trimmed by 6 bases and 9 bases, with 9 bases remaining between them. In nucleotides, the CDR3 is TGTGCCAGCAGGGGTGCTCGTGAGCAGTTCTTC. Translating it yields CASRGAREQFF.

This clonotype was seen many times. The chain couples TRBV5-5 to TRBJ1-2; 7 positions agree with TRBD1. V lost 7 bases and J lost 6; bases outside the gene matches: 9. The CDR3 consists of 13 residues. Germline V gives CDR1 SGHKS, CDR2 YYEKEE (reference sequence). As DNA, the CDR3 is TGTGCCAGCGGGGGGGGGACAGACCATGGCTACACCTTC. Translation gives CASGGGTDHGYTF.